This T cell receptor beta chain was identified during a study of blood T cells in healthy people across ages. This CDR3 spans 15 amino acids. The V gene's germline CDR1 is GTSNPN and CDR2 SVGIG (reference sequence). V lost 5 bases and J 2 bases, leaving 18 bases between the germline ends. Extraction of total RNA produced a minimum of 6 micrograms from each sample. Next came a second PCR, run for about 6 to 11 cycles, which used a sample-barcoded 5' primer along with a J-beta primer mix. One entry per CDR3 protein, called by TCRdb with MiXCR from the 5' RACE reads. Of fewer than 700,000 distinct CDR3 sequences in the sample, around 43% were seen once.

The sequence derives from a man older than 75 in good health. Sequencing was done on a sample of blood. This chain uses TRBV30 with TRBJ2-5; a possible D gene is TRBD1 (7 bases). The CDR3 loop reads CAWAQWDSGQETQYF. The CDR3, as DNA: TGTGCCTGGGCCCAGTGGGACAGCGGGCAAGAGACCCAGTACTTC.